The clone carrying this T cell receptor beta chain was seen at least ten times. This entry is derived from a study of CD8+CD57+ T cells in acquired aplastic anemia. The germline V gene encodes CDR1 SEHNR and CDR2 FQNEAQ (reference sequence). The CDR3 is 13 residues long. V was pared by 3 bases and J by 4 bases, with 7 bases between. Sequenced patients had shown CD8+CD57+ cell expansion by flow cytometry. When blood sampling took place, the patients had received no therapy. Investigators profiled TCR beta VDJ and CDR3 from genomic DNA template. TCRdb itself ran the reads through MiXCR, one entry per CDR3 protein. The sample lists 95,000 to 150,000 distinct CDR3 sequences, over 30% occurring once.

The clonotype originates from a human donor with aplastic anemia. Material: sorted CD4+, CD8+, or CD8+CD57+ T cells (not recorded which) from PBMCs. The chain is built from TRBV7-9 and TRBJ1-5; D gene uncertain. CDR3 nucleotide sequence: TGTGCCAGCAGCTTGGAGGAGAATCAGCCCCAGCATTTT. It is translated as CASSLEENQPQHF.